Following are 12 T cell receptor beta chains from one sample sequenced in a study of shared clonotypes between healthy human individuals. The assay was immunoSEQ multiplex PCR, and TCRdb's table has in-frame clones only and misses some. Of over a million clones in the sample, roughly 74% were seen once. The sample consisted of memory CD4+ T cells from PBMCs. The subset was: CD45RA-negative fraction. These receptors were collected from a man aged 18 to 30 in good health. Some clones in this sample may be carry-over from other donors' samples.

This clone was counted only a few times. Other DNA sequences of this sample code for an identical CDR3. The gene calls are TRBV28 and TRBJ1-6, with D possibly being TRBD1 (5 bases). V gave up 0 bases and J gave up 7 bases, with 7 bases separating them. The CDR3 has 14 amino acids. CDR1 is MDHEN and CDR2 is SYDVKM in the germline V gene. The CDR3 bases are TGTGCCAGCAGTTTATGGTCAGGGAATTCACCCCTCCACTTT. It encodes CASSLWSGNSPLHF.

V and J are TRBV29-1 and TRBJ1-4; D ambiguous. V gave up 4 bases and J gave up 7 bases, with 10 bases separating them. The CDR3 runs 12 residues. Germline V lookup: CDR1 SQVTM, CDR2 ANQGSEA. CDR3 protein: CSVAKGSEKLFF. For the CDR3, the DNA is TGCAGCGTTGCCAAAGGGAGTGAAAAACTGTTTTTT.

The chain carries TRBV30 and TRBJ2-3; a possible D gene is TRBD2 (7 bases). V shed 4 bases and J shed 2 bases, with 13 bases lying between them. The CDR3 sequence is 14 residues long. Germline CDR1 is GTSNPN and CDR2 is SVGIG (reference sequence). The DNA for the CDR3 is TGTGCCTGGAAAAAGGGGGGGCTCACAGATACGCAGTATTTT. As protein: CAWKKGGLTDTQYF.

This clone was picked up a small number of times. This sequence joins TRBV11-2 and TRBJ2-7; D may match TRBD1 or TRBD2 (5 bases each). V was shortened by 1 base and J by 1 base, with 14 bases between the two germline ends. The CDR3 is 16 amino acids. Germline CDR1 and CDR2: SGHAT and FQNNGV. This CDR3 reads CASSLVVGTASYEQYF. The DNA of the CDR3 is TGTGCCAGCAGCTTAGTCGTGGGGACGGCATCCTACGAGCAGTACTTC.

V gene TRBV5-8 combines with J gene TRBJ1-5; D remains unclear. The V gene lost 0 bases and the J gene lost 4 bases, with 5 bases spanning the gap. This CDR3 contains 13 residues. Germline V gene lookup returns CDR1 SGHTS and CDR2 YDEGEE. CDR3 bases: TGTGCCAGCAGCTTGGTAGCGAATCAGCCCCAGCATTTT. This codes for CASSLVANQPQHF. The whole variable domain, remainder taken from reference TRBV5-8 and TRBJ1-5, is EAGVTQSPTHLIKTRGQQATLRCSPISGHTSVYWYQQALGLGLQFLLWYDEGEERNRGNFPPRFSGRQFPNYSSELNVNALELEDSALYLCASSLVANQPQHFGDGTRLSIL.

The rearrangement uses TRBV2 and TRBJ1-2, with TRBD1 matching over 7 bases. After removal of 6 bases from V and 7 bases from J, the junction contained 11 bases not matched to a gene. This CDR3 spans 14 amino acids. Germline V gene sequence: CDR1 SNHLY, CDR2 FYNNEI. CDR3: CASSPGGRGIGYTF. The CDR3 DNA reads TGTGCCAGCAGCCCGGGCGGCAGGGGGATTGGCTACACCTTC.

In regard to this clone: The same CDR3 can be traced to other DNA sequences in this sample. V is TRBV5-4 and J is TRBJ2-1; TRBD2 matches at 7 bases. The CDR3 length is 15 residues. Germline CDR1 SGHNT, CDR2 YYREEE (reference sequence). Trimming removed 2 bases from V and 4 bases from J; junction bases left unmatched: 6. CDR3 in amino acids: CASSFSSGSYNEQFF. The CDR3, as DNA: TGTGCCAGCAGCTTCTCTAGCGGAAGTTACAATGAGCAGTTCTTC. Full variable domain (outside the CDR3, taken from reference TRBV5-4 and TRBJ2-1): ETGVTQSPTHLIKTRGQQVTLRCSSQSGHNTVSWYQQALGQGPQFIFQYYREEENGRGNFPPRFSGLQFPNYSSELNVNALELDDSALYLCASSFSSGSYNEQFFGPGTRLTVL.

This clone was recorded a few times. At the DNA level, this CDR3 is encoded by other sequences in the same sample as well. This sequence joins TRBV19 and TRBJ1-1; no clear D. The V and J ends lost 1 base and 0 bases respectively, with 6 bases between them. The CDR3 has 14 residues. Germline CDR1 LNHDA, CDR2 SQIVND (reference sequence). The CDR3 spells CASSIGQMNTEAFF. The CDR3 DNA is TGTGCCAGTAGTATAGGGCAGATGAACACTGAAGCTTTCTTT.

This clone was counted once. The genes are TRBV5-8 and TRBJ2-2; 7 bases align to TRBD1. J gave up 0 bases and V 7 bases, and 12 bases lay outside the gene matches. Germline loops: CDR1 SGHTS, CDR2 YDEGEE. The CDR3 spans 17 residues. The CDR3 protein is CASARNRGPSNTGELFF. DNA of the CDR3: TGTGCCAGCGCAAGGAACAGGGGTCCTTCGAACACCGGGGAGCTGTTTTTT.

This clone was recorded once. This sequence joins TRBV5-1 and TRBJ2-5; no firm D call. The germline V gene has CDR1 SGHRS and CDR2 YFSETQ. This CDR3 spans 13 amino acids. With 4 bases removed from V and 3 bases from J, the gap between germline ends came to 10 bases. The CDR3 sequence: CASSQEGEETQYF. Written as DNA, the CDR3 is TGCGCCAGCAGCCAGGAAGGAGAAGAGACCCAGTACTTC.

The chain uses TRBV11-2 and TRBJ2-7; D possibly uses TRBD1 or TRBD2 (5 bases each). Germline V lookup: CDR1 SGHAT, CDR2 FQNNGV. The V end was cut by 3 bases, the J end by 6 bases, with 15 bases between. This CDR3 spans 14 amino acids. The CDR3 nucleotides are TGTGCCAGCAGCTTGAGACTCGGGACGGGCGAGCAGTACTTC. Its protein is CASSLRLGTGEQYF.

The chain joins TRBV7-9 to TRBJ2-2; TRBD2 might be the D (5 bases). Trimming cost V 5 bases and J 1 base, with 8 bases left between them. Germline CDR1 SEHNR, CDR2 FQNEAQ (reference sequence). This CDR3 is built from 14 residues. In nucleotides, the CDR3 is TGTGCCAGCAGCCCAGAGGGGAACACCGGGGAGCTGTTTTTT. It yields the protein CASSPEGNTGELFF.